This T cell receptor beta chain was documented in a study of T cells in Graves' hyperthyroidism and ophthalmopathy. Many counts were recorded for this clonotype. The antigen is unknown. General study points: The model made its ophthalmopathy prediction, and onset followed a median roughly 6.5 months later. Ophthalmopathy and stable hyperthyroidism were told apart by a 13 V-J model.

Amplification targeted TCR beta CDR3 regions from RNA transcripts. TCR CDR3 underwent first-round RT-PCR with the HTBI primer set. One entry per CDR3 protein results from TCRdb running MiXCR on the multiplex PCR reads. The sample includes tens of thousands of distinct CDR3 sequences, over 35% of them seen just once. The diagnostic basis comprised clinical symptoms, serum thyroxine and TRAb, thyroid ultrasound and orbital computed tomography. Source material for PBMCs was over 7.5 ml fresh peripheral blood. Germline V lookup: CDR1 LGHNA, CDR2 YNFKEQ. V was pared by 0 bases and J by 5 bases, with 12 bases of the junction left unmatched. The CDR3 consists of 17 residues.

This TCR was sampled from a woman aged 25 to 39 with Graves' hyperthyroidism. Input material: blood. The J gene is TRBJ2-7, the V gene TRBV4-2, with 8 nucleotides matching TRBD2. CDR3 DNA: TGTGCCAGCAGCCAAGATGGAGGGGTAAGCGGGAGCAACGAGCAGTACTTC. Translating it yields CASSQDGGVSGSNEQYF.